Shown below are 5 T cell receptor beta chains from a single sample sequenced in a study of blood T cell repertoires in COVID-19. Some clones are missing from TCRdb's copy, which holds only in-frame ones; the method was immunoSEQ multiplex PCR. The sample has 200,000 to 250,000 clones; over 80% are singletons. Sequencing was carried out using peripheral blood. The source of these receptors is a human donor in a cohort sampled during active COVID-19.

The rearrangement uses TRBV27 and TRBJ1-4, with D possibly TRBD1 on 6 matching bases. V lost 3 bases, J lost 8 bases, and 19 bases lay in between. The CDR3 consists of 16 residues. Germline-derived CDR1 and CDR2 are MNHEY and SMNVEV (reference sequence). CDR3 in amino acids: CASSFWGGAVQEKLFF. The CDR3 bases are TGTGCCAGCAGTTTCTGGGGGGGCGCGGTTCAAGAAAAACTGTTTTTT.

The chain uses TRBV24-1 and TRBJ2-2; 13 bases match TRBD2. V was clipped by 1 base and J by 1 base; unmatched bases: 5. The CDR3 covers 19 residues. Germline assignment: CDR1 KGHDR and CDR2 SFDVKD. The CDR3 DNA reads TGTGCCACCAGTGATTTTGGACTAGCGGGAGTCCTGAACACCGGGGAGCTGTTTTTT. Translated, it gives CATSDFGLAGVLNTGELFF.

Concerning this clone itself: One end of the junction does not line up with germline, which may come from a read error. This chain connects TRBV15 to TRBJ1-5; TRBD1 aligns across 8 bases. CDR3 length: 13 residues. CDR1 is LNHNV and CDR2 is YYDKDF in the germline V gene (reference sequence). This CDR3 reads CATSREGGTGVGF. CDR3 nucleotides: TGTGCCACCAGCAGAGAAGGTGGGACAGGAGTTGGATTT.

The chain joins TRBV6-5 to TRBJ1-6, with TRBD1 matching over 7 bases. Germline CDR1 and CDR2: MNHEY and SVGAGI. J lost 10 bases, V lost 6 bases, and 9 bases had no gene match. The CDR3 length is 14 residues. The CDR3 nucleotides are TGTGCCAGCAGCCGAGGACAGGAGGGGTCACCCCTCCACTTT. This gives the protein CASSRGQEGSPLHF.

The V and J genes are TRBV11-2 and TRBJ1-4; TRBD1 aligns across 10 bases. CDR1 and CDR2 from the germline V gene are SGHAT and FQNNGV. The CDR3 runs 14 residues. V was pared by 3 bases and J by 7 bases, with 2 bases of the junction left unmatched. The CDR3 spells CASSLGQGTEKLFF. The CDR3 region has the DNA TGTGCCAGCAGCTTGGGACAGGGGACTGAAAAACTGTTTTTT.